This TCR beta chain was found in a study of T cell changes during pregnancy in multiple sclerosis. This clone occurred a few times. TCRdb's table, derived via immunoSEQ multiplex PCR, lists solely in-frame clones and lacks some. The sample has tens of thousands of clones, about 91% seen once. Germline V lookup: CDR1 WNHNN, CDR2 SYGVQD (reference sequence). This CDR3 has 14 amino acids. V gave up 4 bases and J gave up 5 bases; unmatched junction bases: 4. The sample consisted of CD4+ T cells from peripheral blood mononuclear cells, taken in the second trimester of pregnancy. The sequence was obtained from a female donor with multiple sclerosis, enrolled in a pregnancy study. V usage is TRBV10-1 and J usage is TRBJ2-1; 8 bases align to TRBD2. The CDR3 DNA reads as TGCGCCAGCAGTGGTCACGGGAGGGACAATGAGCAGTTCTTC. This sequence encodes CASSGHGRDNEQFF.